Sequencing of this T cell receptor beta chain was carried out in a study of blood T cell repertoires in COVID-19. Study information: Acute and convalescent COVID-19 samples came from the United States, Italy and Spain. The analysed material was cDNA or gDNA that came from T cells, B-cell-depleted T cells, or PBMCs.

The length of the CDR3 is 16 residues. Trimming shortened V by 5 bases and J by 1 base, and 17 bases separated the two germline ends. Germline assignment: CDR1 SEHNR and CDR2 FQNEAQ (reference sequence). Ages ranged from roughly 18 to 100 years, with residence in about two dozen US areas. Donors were grouped by their self-reported clinical history. This table comes from immunoSEQ multiplex PCR, and its TCRdb copy is limited to in-frame clones, with some not included. The top ten clones hold under 3.5% of a sample with 200,000 to 250,000 clones, 80% to 90% of them seen once. Sequenced sample: PBMCs or T cells enriched from blood (not recorded which). The clonotype originates from a woman between 18 and 29 years old in a cohort exposed to, infected with or recovered from COVID-19 (not recorded which). The V and J genes are TRBV7-9 and TRBJ2-5, with TRBD1 as a possible D gene (6 bases). Written as DNA, the CDR3 is TGTGCCAGCAGCCGAAGCACCGGGACATTCCAAGAGACCCAGTACTTC. Translating it yields CASSRSTGTFQETQYF.